This entry concerns a single TCR beta chain. The source of the sample is a study of CD8 T cells in Susac syndrome. TEMRA cells were enriched by FACS, and CD4+ and CD8+ T cells were negatively isolated. J was trimmed by 8 bases and V by 5 bases; bases with no gene match: 6. The CDR3 contains 14 residues. The germline V gene encodes CDR1 LNHDA and CDR2 SQIVND (reference sequence). After extraction with the RNeasy kit, roughly 0.5 to 1 ug of the RNA was reverse transcribed using random hexamers. TCRdb re-called the immunoSEQ multiplex PCR reads with MiXCR, one entry per CDR3 protein. The data contain under 200,000 distinct CDR3 sequences, around 95% of them singletons.

V gene TRBV19 combines with J gene TRBJ1-4, with 9 bases lining up with TRBD1. Sequenced material: CD4+ T cells from PBMCs. This TCR derives from a human donor in good health. The chain's CDR3 is CASSFRDRDEKLFF. The CDR3 bases are TGTGCCAGTAGTTTCCGGGACAGGGACGAAAAACTGTTTTTT. Full variable domain (rest looked up from reference TRBV19 and TRBJ1-4): DGGITQSPKYLFRKEGQNVTLSCEQNLNHDAMYWYRQDPGQGLRLIYYSQIVNDFQKGDIAEGYSVSREKKESFPLTVTSAQKNPTAFYLCASSFRDRDEKLFFGSGTQLSVL.